Included here is one TCR beta chain sequence, with context. Its matching antigen is unknown. Only in-frame clones appear in the TCRdb table, and some are missing; sequencing was by immunoSEQ multiplex PCR. The sample consists of roughly 67,000 clones, about 91% of them appearing once. This sample is part of a study of T cell responses to AZD1222 COVID-19 vaccine. Notes on the study in general: Clonal diversity was possibly underestimated, and white British individuals and females predominated among donors.

Deletions cut 8 bases from V and 6 bases from J, with 14 bases between. This CDR3 is 13 amino acids long. This clonotype was obtained from an adult in good health. Material: peripheral blood, obtained on day 0 of AZD1222 vaccination. This chain connects TRBV12-3 or TRBV12-4 to TRBJ2-1, with D unresolved. CDR3 sequence (DNA): TGTGCCAGCGCCAATCTAGAAGGCAATGAGCAGTTCTTC. The encoded protein is CASANLEGNEQFF.